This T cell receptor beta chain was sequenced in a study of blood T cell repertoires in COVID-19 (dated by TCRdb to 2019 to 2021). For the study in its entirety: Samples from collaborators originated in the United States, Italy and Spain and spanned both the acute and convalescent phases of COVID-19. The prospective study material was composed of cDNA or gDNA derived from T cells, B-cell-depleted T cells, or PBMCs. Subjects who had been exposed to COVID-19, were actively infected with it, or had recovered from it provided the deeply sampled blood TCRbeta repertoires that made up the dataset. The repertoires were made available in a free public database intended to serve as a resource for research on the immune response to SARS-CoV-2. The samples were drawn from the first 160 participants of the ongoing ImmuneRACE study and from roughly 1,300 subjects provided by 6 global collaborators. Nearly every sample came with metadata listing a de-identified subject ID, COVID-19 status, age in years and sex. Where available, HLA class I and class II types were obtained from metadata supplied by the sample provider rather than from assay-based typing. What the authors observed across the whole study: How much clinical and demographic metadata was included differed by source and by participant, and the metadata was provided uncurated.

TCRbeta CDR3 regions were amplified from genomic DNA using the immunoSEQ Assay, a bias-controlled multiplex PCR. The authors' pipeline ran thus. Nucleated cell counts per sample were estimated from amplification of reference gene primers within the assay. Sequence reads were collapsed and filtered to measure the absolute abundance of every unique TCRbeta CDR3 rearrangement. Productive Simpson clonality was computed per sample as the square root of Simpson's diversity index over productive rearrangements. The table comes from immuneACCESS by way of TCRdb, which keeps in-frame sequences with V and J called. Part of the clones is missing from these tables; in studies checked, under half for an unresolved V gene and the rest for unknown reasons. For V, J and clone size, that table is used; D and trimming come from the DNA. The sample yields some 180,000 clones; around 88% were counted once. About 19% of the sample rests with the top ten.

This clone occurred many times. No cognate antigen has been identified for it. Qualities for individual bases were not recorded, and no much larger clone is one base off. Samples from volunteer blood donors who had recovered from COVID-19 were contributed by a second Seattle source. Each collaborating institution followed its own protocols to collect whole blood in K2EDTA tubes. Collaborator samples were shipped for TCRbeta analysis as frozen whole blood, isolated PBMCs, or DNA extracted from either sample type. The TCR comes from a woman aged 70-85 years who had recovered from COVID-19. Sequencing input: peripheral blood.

Here the CDR3 is given as CASSQGGQSQHF. The sequenced DNA: TGTGCCAGCAGCCAAGGGGGACAGAGCCAGCATTTT. Recombination connected TRBV3-1 (or the pseudogene TRBV3-2) to TRBJ1-5, and TRBD1 matches 7 of the central bases. From cysteine to phenylalanine, the CDR3 is 12 amino acids long. CDR3 DNA only is kept here, 36 bases in frame from base 1. V ends up 1 base short and J 12 bases short, with an unmatched junction base count of 3. According to the germline V gene (reference sequence), CDR1 reads LGHDT and CDR2 reads YNNKEL.